A single sample gave rise to the 23 T cell receptor beta chains below, sequenced in a study of cytomegalovirus exposure and HLA in healthy donors. TCRdb's copy holds only in-frame clones and misses some; the assay was immunoSEQ multiplex PCR. The table lists about 180,000 clones, roughly 85% of them singletons. What was sequenced was PBMCs. The receptor set was obtained from a young man in good health and CMV-seropositive.

The V and J genes are TRBV13 and TRBJ1-2, with a tentative D call TRBD1 (5 bases). V was trimmed by 1 base and J by 3 bases, leaving 6 bases between them. The CDR3 is 13 residues long. Germline lookup yields CDR1 PRHDT and CDR2 FYEKMQ (reference sequence). The chain's CDR3 is CASSLEGDYGYTF. The CDR3 DNA follows: TGTGCCAGCAGCTTAGAAGGGGACTATGGCTACACCTTC.

The V gene is TRBV27, the J gene TRBJ1-5; TRBD1 aligns across 8 bases. In germline, CDR1 is MNHEY, CDR2 SMNVEV (reference sequence). The length of the CDR3 is 16 residues. The trim removed 4 bases at V and 5 bases at J, leaving 10 bases unmatched. Here the CDR3 DNA reads TGTGCCAGCAGTTCTACAGGGGGAACGATAGATCAGCCCCAGCATTTT. Residues: CASSSTGGTIDQPQHF.

V gene TRBV5-6 combines with J gene TRBJ2-7; 9 bases map to TRBD2. The CDR3 consists of 15 residues. Per germline, CDR1 SGHDT and CDR2 YYEEEE. The J segment lost 6 bases and the V segment lost 3 bases, leaving 10 bases of the junction unmatched. CDR3: CASSWGGTSFPEQYF. CDR3 nucleotides: TGTGCCAGCAGCTGGGGGGGGACTAGCTTTCCCGAGCAGTACTTC.

The V gene is TRBV11-3, the J gene TRBJ2-7, with 10 bases matching TRBD2. V was clipped by 1 base and J by 4 bases; unmatched bases: 7. Germline CDR1 and CDR2: SGHNT and YENEEA. The CDR3 length is 16 residues. CDR3 in amino acids: CASSLGAGGVGYEQYF. The CDR3 DNA reads as TGTGCCAGCAGCTTAGGAGCGGGGGGGGTCGGTTACGAGCAGTACTTC. The whole variable domain, filled in from reference TRBV11-3 and TRBJ2-7, reads EAGVVQSPRYKIIEKKQPVAFWCNPISGHNTLYWYLQNLGQGPELLIRYENEEAVDDSQLPKDRFSAERLKGVDSTLKIQPAELGDSAVYLCASSLGAGGVGYEQYFGPGTRLTVT.

V gene TRBV19 combines with J gene TRBJ2-4; TRBD1 is a possible D gene (5 bases). Germline V lookup: CDR1 LNHDA, CDR2 SQIVND (reference sequence). The CDR3 runs to 13 residues. With 10 bases removed from V and 4 bases from J, the gap between germline ends came to 14 bases. CDR3 DNA sequence: TGTGCCACGGCCCGGCAGGGAAAAAACATTCAGTACTTC. The encoded protein is CATARQGKNIQYF.

This chain joins TRBV7-2 and TRBJ2-5; 9 positions agree with TRBD2. Germline V gene data show CDR1 as SGHTA and CDR2 as FQGNSA. V dropped 2 bases and J dropped 5; count of bases not matched to a gene: 9. The CDR3 extends over 16 amino acids. The CDR3 spells CASSLNGGGAGETQYF. The CDR3 DNA follows: TGTGCCAGCAGCTTAAATGGCGGGGGGGCCGGGGAGACCCAGTACTTC.

The genes are TRBV7-9 and TRBJ1-1; D unclear. Germline CDR1 reads SEHNR; CDR2 reads FQNEAQ (reference sequence). This CDR3 is 15 amino acids long. Trimming stripped 3 bases from V and 6 bases from J, with 17 bases between. The CDR3 protein is CASSLYEVGSPEAFF. DNA of the CDR3: TGTGCCAGCAGCTTGTACGAGGTGGGGAGTCCTGAAGCTTTCTTT.

The rearrangement uses TRBV7-9 and TRBJ2-7; TRBD1 matches 8 bases. V trimming: 5 bases; J trimming: 2 bases; junction bases outside the gene matches: 14. The CDR3 is made up of 17 amino acids. The germline gives CDR1 SEHNR, CDR2 FQNEAQ (reference sequence). The CDR3 DNA follows: TGTGCCAGCAGCCCCTCTGACAGGGGCAGGGGCGCCTACGAGCAGTACTTC. Amino acids: CASSPSDRGRGAYEQYF.

V and J are TRBV5-1 and TRBJ2-1, with TRBD2 identical over 10 bases. V lost 7 bases and J lost 5; bases outside the gene matches: 3. Germline-derived CDR1 and CDR2 are SGHRS and YFSETQ. The CDR3 is 13 amino acids. CDR3 in amino acids: CASQRGGNNEQFF. CDR3 bases: TGCGCCAGCCAGCGGGGGGGCAACAATGAGCAGTTCTTC.

This chain joins TRBV11-2 and TRBJ2-7; 8 bases agree with TRBD2. Germline V gene data show CDR1 as SGHAT and CDR2 as FQNNGV. The CDR3 covers 13 residues. With 5 bases clipped from V and 7 bases from J, the junction kept 7 bases outside the gene matches. The CDR3: CASSLTTGGEQYF. CDR3 DNA sequence: TGTGCCAGCAGCCTCACTACGGGAGGGGAGCAGTACTTC.

The chain employs TRBV9 and TRBJ1-1, with unresolved D. This CDR3 has 13 residues. Germline V lookup: CDR1 SGDLS, CDR2 YYNGEE. V lost 2 bases, J lost 1 base, and 6 bases lay in between. The CDR3 nucleotides are TGTGCCAGCAGCGTCACAGAGAACACTGAAGCTTTCTTT. Its protein is CASSVTENTEAFF.

This chain uses TRBV27 with TRBJ1-5, with 8 bases matching TRBD1. The germline V gene has CDR1 MNHEY and CDR2 SMNVEV (reference sequence). This CDR3 has 13 amino acids. V dropped 8 bases and J dropped 6; count of bases not matched to a gene: 6. CDR3 region: CASQGQVGQPQHF. CDR3 nucleotides: TGTGCCAGCCAGGGACAGGTCGGTCAGCCCCAGCATTTT.

This sequence joins TRBV18 and TRBJ2-5, with 14 bases identical to TRBD2. Trimming at V came to 3 bases and at J to 1 base, leaving 1 base not matched to a gene. There are 16 residues in the CDR3. Germline CDR1 is KGHSH and CDR2 is LQKENI. This CDR3 is CASSPGTSGGQETQYF. The CDR3 DNA sequence: TGTGCCAGCTCACCTGGGACTAGCGGGGGCCAAGAGACCCAGTACTTC.

The J gene is TRBJ2-7, the V gene TRBV5-6; D not certain. The germline CDR1 and CDR2 sequences are SGHDT and YYEEEE. This CDR3 comprises 13 residues. V was pared by 5 bases and J by 4 bases, with 13 bases between. CDR3: CASRPYQFYEQYF. CDR3 nucleotides: TGTGCCAGCAGGCCCTACCAATTTTACGAGCAGTACTTC.

The rearrangement joins TRBV5-1 to TRBJ1-1, with D possibly matching TRBD1 (5 bases). Germline V gene sequence: CDR1 SGHRS, CDR2 YFSETQ. The V end was cut by 2 bases, the J end by 4 bases, with 12 bases between. This CDR3 has 14 residues. The chain's CDR3 is CASSFSTGSTEAFF. CDR3 bases: TGCGCCAGCAGCTTTAGTACAGGTAGCACTGAAGCTTTCTTT.

V gene TRBV7-9 combines with J gene TRBJ1-1; a weak D match, TRBD1 (6 bases). The V gene's germline CDR1 is SEHNR and CDR2 FQNEAQ (reference sequence). V was trimmed by 5 bases and J by 0 bases, leaving 16 bases between them. The CDR3 extends over 16 amino acids. As DNA, the CDR3 is TGTGCCAGCAGCCGTCCCGGGACATTGGTGAACACTGAAGCTTTCTTT. Protein product: CASSRPGTLVNTEAFF.

V usage is TRBV2 and J usage is TRBJ2-3; maybe TRBD1 (6 bases). V dropped 6 bases and J dropped 2 bases, with 9 bases sitting between them. CDR1 and CDR2 (germline): SNHLY, FYNNEI. This CDR3 spans 13 amino acids. CDR3 coding DNA: TGTGCCAGCAGACAGGGTTACACAGATACGCAGTATTTT. Translating it yields CASRQGYTDTQYF.

This chain links TRBV7-2 with TRBJ2-1, with a tentative D call TRBD2 (6 bases). With 4 bases removed from V and 8 bases from J, the gap between germline ends came to 15 bases. Germline lookup yields CDR1 SGHTA and CDR2 FQGNSA. This CDR3 is built from 14 residues. The CDR3 nucleotides are TGTGCCAGCAGCTCCCTTGTGGGGGGTTATGAGCAGTTCTTC. Protein product: CASSSLVGGYEQFF.

J is TRBJ1-3 and V is TRBV30; D is ambiguous. The CDR3 contains 13 residues. V dropped 5 bases and J dropped 2 bases, with 10 bases sitting between them. Looked up from germline, CDR1 is GTSNPN and CDR2 is SVGIG (reference sequence). CDR3 amino acids: CAWEGSTGNTIYF. The CDR3 region has the DNA TGTGCCTGGGAGGGTAGTACTGGAAACACCATATATTTT. The full variable domain, with the rest looked up from reference TRBV30 and TRBJ1-3, is SQTIHQWPATLVQPVGSPLSLECTVEGTSNPNLYWYRQAAGRGLQLLFYSVGIGQISSEVPQNLSASRPQDRQFILSSKKLLLSDSGFYLCAWEGSTGNTIYFGEGSWLTVV.

A few counts support this clone. The gene calls are TRBV6-1 and TRBJ2-7, with D maybe TRBD2 (7 bases). With 6 bases removed from V and 0 bases from J, the gap between germline ends came to 12 bases. Germline V gives CDR1 MNHNS, CDR2 SASEGT. This CDR3 has 14 amino acids. Here the CDR3 reads CASRGGALSYEQYF. The CDR3 bases are TGTGCCAGCAGAGGGGGGGCCCTCTCCTACGAGCAGTACTTC.

The chain uses TRBV11-3 and TRBJ2-7, with D perhaps matching TRBD1 (6 bases). V was shortened by 5 bases and J by 4 bases, with 12 bases between the two germline ends. This CDR3 is built from 13 residues. CDR1 and CDR2 from the germline V gene are SGHNT and YENEEA. CDR3: CASSRRTDYEQYF. The CDR3 DNA follows: TGTGCCAGCAGCCGCCGGACAGATTACGAGCAGTACTTC.

In DNA, the CDR3 is TGTGCCAGCAGTCAATTAGCGGGAGGGAACCCAGATACGCAGTATTTT. Residues: CASSQLAGGNPDTQYF. The chain is built from TRBV27 and TRBJ2-3, with 11 bases that match TRBD2. With V trimmed by 5 bases and J by 4 bases, 8 bases remained unmatched. The CDR3 has 16 residues. Looked up from germline, CDR1 is MNHEY and CDR2 is SMNVEV (reference sequence).

This clone turned up a few times. The chain recombines TRBV6-1 with TRBJ2-7; 7 bases are a match to TRBD1. The V gene end was trimmed by 4 bases and the J gene end by 0 bases; junction bases not matched to a gene: 6. The CDR3 runs 15 residues. Germline V gives CDR1 MNHNS, CDR2 SASEGT. CDR3 nucleotide sequence: TGTGCCAGCAGTGTAAGACAGGGTGCCTCCTACGAGCAGTACTTC. It encodes CASSVRQGASYEQYF.